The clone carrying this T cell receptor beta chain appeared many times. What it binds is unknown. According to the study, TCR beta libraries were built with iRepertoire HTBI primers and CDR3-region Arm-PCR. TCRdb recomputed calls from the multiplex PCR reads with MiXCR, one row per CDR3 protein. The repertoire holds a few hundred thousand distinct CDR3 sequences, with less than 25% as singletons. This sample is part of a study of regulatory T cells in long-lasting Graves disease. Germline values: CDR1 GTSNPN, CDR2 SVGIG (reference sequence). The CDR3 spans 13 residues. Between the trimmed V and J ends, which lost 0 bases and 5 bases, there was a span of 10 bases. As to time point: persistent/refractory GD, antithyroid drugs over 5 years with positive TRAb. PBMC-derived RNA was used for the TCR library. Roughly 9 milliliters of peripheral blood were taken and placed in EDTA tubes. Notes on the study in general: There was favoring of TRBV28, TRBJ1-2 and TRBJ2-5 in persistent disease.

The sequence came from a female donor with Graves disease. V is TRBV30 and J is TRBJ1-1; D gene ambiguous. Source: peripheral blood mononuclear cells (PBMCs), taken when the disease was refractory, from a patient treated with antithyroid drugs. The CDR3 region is CAWSVREGTEAFF. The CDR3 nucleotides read TGTGCCTGGAGTGTAAGGGAAGGGACTGAAGCTTTCTTT.